This T cell receptor beta chain was sequenced during a study of T-cell reconstitution after alpha-beta-depleted transplantation in children. Study-wide points: After one year, T-cell counts and TCRbeta diversity mostly came from new T cells. Several hundred expanded graft clones reportedly supplied alpha-beta T cells about two months after transplant. Surviving recipient T cells and thymic progenitors produced the high day-60 TCRbeta diversity seen in some patients.

The library targeted TCRbeta and was prepared with unique molecular identifiers. Via MiXCR, TCRdb re-called the PCR reads, giving one row per CDR3 protein. Of fewer than 550,000 distinct CDR3 sequences in the sample, roughly an eighth are singletons; the top ten hold 14%. CDR1 and CDR2 from the germline V gene are SGHNT and YYREEE (reference sequence). Unmatched junction bases numbered 11, after V lost 2 bases and J lost 5 bases. This CDR3 comprises 16 residues. On this clonotype itself: Its antigen remains unknown.

This sequence joins TRBV5-4 and TRBJ2-7; TRBD1 matches at 9 bases. The clonotype was recovered from a female patient between 2 and 15 years old who had a stem cell transplant for aplastic anemia, so the T cells may come from the graft donor. The material sequenced was PBMCs, mostly from graft donor cells, taken 180 days after TCRalphabeta/CD19-depleted stem cell transplant. The CDR3 loop is CASSFPGTGTPDEQYF. DNA for the CDR3: TGTGCCAGCAGCTTTCCCGGGACAGGGACCCCTGACGAGCAGTACTTC.